These T cell receptor beta chains were read from a single sample in a study of early T cells in non-severe SARS-CoV-2 infection. TCRdb re-analysed the 5' RACE reads in MiXCR, keeping a single row per CDR3 protein. The sample includes under 70,000 distinct CDR3 sequences, roughly 12% of them seen just once. Source material: whole blood. Receptors originate from an adult who was a healthcare worker with PCR-confirmed SARS-CoV-2 infection or an uninfected control (not recorded which). Both conserved end residues are part of each CDR3. Fields, in order: clone size, V gene, J gene, D gene, CDR3 protein, CDR3 DNA. A D gene is named only where the DNA matches it firmly. Size is omitted from some rows. Given values are once, few, many or a class for expanded clones.

>few|TRBV5-1|TRBJ2-2|-
CASSPSARFGSGELFF
TGCGCCAGCAGCCCCTCCGCCCGATTCGGGTCCGGGGAGCTGTTTTTT
>many|TRBV6-6|TRBJ1-1|TRBD1
CASKAGGRYTEAFF
TGTGCCAGCAAGGCAGGGGGGCGGTACACTGAAGCTTTCTTT
>-|TRBV20-1|TRBJ1-4|-
CSAYPGEKLFF
TGCAGTGCTTACCCAGGGGAAAAACTGTTTTTT
>many|TRBV7-9|TRBJ1-2|TRBD1
CASSPETGGSYGYTF
TGTGCCAGCAGCCCGGAAACAGGGGGATCGTATGGCTACACCTTC
>many|TRBV6-1|TRBJ2-1|-
CASSEEGGVDEQFF
TGTGCCAGCAGTGAAGAAGGTGGGGTCGATGAGCAGTTCTTC
>few|TRBV10-3|TRBJ1-1|TRBD1
CAISLGQGVEAFF
TGTGCCATCAGCCTGGGACAGGGGGTGGAAGCTTTCTTT
>-|TRBV7-2|TRBJ2-7|-
CASKSLGGYEQYF
TGTGCCAGCAAATCTCTAGGGGGGTACGAGCAGTACTTC
>few|TRBV4-3|TRBJ2-1|TRBD2
CASSQKGLAWPRDF
TGCGCCAGCAGCCAAAAGGGACTAGCGTGGCCCCGGGACTTC
>few|TRBV3-1|TRBJ2-7|-
CASSLGRLYEQYF
TGTGCCAGCAGCTTAGGCCGCCTCTACGAGCAGTACTTC
>few|TRBV6-5|TRBJ1-6|TRBD1
CASSFTGGGSPLHF
TGTGCCAGCAGTTTCACAGGGGGAGGATCACCCCTCCACTTT
>many|TRBV25-1|TRBJ2-3|TRBD1
CASNDRGTDTQYF
TGTGCCAGCAATGACAGGGGCACAGATACGCAGTATTTT
>few|TRBV28|TRBJ2-2|-
CASVTGGHRELFF
TGTGCCAGCGTCACCGGGGGGCACCGGGAGCTGTTTTTT
>-|TRBV10-3|TRBJ2-3|TRBD2
CAISPGLAPDTQYF
TGTGCCATCAGCCCGGGACTAGCCCCAGATACGCAGTATTTT
>many|TRBV7-8|TRBJ1-5|-
CASSLQGHSNQPQHF
TGTGCCAGCAGCTTACAGGGGCATAGCAATCAGCCCCAGCATTTT
>-|TRBV7-2|TRBJ2-5|TRBD2
CASSSPTGGRETQYF
TGTGCCAGCAGCTCGCCGACGGGGGGGCGAGAGACCCAGTACTTC
>-|TRBV29-1|TRBJ1-2|TRBD1
CSVSGTASDYGYTF
TGCAGCGTTTCCGGGACAGCCTCTGACTATGGCTACACCTTC
>-|TRBV28|TRBJ2-1|-
CASSRPLPDAYNEQFF
TGTGCCAGCAGCCGCCCCCTCCCGGACGCCTACAATGAGCAGTTCTTC
>many|TRBV27|TRBJ1-1|-
CASSSPIRQPNTEAFF
TGTGCCAGCAGTTCTCCGATAAGGCAACCAAACACTGAAGCTTTCTTT
>many|TRBV7-9|TRBJ2-3|-
CASSPKGPDTQYF
TGTGCCAGCAGCCCAAAAGGACCAGATACGCAGTATTTT